Following are 23 T cell receptor beta chains from one sample sequenced in a study of blood T cell repertoires in COVID-19. Sequencing used immunoSEQ multiplex PCR; TCRdb keeps in-frame clones, though not all of them. The sample has about 200,000 clones; roughly 90% are singletons. The specimen sequenced was peripheral blood. The receptors come from a man aged 50 or older with COVID-19, enrolled during active disease.

The rearrangement links TRBV5-1 to TRBJ1-2; D is ambiguous. V lost 4 bases to trimming and J lost 2 bases, with 9 bases between them. The CDR3 is 13 amino acids. Per germline, CDR1 SGHRS and CDR2 YFSETQ. As DNA, the CDR3 is TGCGCCAGCAGCCCTCAGGAAAACTATGGCTACACCTTC. It is translated as CASSPQENYGYTF.

This clone has a single count. The chain is built from TRBV27 and TRBJ2-7, with TRBD2 matching 8 bases. Germline loops: CDR1 MNHEY, CDR2 SMNVEV (reference sequence). The CDR3 has 14 amino acids. Trimming removed 8 bases from V and 7 bases from J; junction bases left unmatched: 13. The CDR3 here is CASATDGRAGEQYF. CDR3 nucleotide sequence: TGTGCCAGCGCTACTGACGGGAGGGCCGGTGAGCAGTACTTC.

V and J are TRBV6-6 and TRBJ1-5, with D possibly TRBD1 on 5 matching bases. Germline V gene data show CDR1 as MNHNY and CDR2 as SVGAGI (reference sequence). The germline V and J ends were trimmed by 2 bases and 7 bases, with 15 bases remaining between them. The CDR3 sequence is 15 residues long. Here the CDR3 reads CASSYGREGGQPQHF. The CDR3 DNA is TGTGCCAGCAGTTACGGCAGGGAAGGAGGGCAGCCCCAGCATTTT.

This chain links TRBV7-2 with TRBJ2-2; TRBD2 matches at 8 bases. The V gene end was trimmed by 6 bases and the J gene end by 4 bases; junction bases not matched to a gene: 13. The CDR3 has 17 amino acids. Germline V gene sequence: CDR1 SGHTA, CDR2 FQGNSA. The CDR3 loop reads CASRRGSSGRVTGELFF. DNA for the CDR3: TGTGCCAGCAGACGAGGTTCTAGCGGGCGTGTCACCGGGGAGCTGTTTTTT.

This chain joins TRBV5-1 and TRBJ2-2; TRBD2 might be the D (6 bases). Germline lookup yields CDR1 SGHRS and CDR2 YFSETQ. The CDR3 has 14 residues. The V and J ends lost 7 bases and 3 bases respectively, with 13 bases between them. CDR3 DNA sequence: TGCGCCAGCGCGTCGGGGGTCCACACCGGGGAGCTGTTTTTT. As protein: CASASGVHTGELFF.

This chain links TRBV19 with TRBJ2-3; D is perhaps TRBD1 (6 bases). Per germline, CDR1 LNHDA and CDR2 SQIVND (reference sequence). The CDR3 contains 13 residues. Deletions cut 7 bases from V and 0 bases from J, with 8 bases between. The CDR3 DNA follows: TGTGCCAGTAAAACAGGGAGCACAGATACGCAGTATTTT. Amino acids: CASKTGSTDTQYF.

The gene calls are TRBV6-1 and TRBJ1-5, with a tentative D call TRBD1 (5 bases). There are 16 residues in the CDR3. Germline CDR1 reads MNHNS; CDR2 reads SASEGT. The V end lost 0 bases, the J end lost 7 bases, and 16 bases lay between the germline ends. The CDR3 DNA sequence: TGTGCCAGCAGTGAAGCTGCGGGACCCCGAGGGCAGCCCCAGCATTTT. Protein product: CASSEAAGPRGQPQHF.

The chain employs TRBV4-2 and TRBJ1-1; tentatively, D is TRBD1 (5 bases). Germline V gene sequence: CDR1 LGHNA, CDR2 YNFKEQ. The CDR3 runs to 15 residues. V lost 1 base to trimming and J lost 4 bases, with 13 bases between them. CDR3 sequence (DNA): TGTGCCAGCAGCCAAGGTCCAGGGATCGGCACTGAAGCTTTCTTT. Translation gives CASSQGPGIGTEAFF.

V usage is TRBV16 and J usage is TRBJ1-4; TRBD1 matches 7 bases. This CDR3 comprises 16 residues. Germline assignment: CDR1 KGHSY and CDR2 FQNENV. Trimming at V came to 2 bases and at J to 0 bases, leaving 3 bases not matched to a gene. Written as DNA, the CDR3 is TGTGCCAGCAGCCAAGGGACAGCCGCAACTAATGAAAAACTGTTTTTT. This sequence encodes CASSQGTAATNEKLFF.

The chain links TRBV5-6 to TRBJ2-7, with D possibly matching TRBD2 (6 bases). The CDR3 covers 14 residues. Trimming pared 2 bases from V and 4 bases from J, leaving 13 bases between. In germline, CDR1 is SGHDT, CDR2 YYEEEE. The chain's CDR3 is CASSFGAGTYEQYF. CDR3 in DNA: TGTGCCAGCAGCTTTGGAGCGGGTACATACGAGCAGTACTTC.

The chain links TRBV5-1 to TRBJ2-2; 11 bases align to TRBD2. V gave up 1 base and J gave up 3 bases; unmatched junction bases: 14. Per germline, CDR1 SGHRS and CDR2 YFSETQ. The CDR3 runs to 20 residues. CDR3 nucleotides: TGCGCCAGCAGCTTGATTAACTGGGCTAGCGGGGGGACGGACACCGGGGAGCTGTTTTTT. It encodes CASSLINWASGGTDTGELFF.

This sequence joins TRBV19 and TRBJ1-2, with D unresolved. CDR3 size: 11 residues. CDR1 is LNHDA and CDR2 is SQIVND in the germline V gene (reference sequence). V lost 5 bases and J 3 bases, leaving 4 bases between the germline ends. The CDR3 DNA sequence: TGTGCCAGTAGTCTATACTATGGCTACACCTTC. Its protein is CASSLYYGYTF.

The genes are TRBV6-1 and TRBJ2-5, with a tentative D call TRBD1 (6 bases). Trimming removed 3 bases from V and 1 base from J, with 12 bases in between. Germline-derived CDR1 and CDR2 are MNHNS and SASEGT. The CDR3 spans 15 residues. The chain's CDR3 is CASSERTGRQETQYF. Written as DNA, the CDR3 is TGTGCCAGCAGTGAGCGAACAGGGCGCCAAGAGACCCAGTACTTC.

The J gene is TRBJ1-2, the V gene TRBV2; D is perhaps TRBD1 (6 bases). The CDR3 covers 15 residues. V lost 7 bases, J lost 4 bases, and 19 bases lay in between. Germline CDR1 and CDR2: SNHLY and FYNNEI. CDR3 coding DNA: TGTGCCAGCATCCCCAGGGGCTCAGTCTTCTATGGCTACACCTTC. Its translation: CASIPRGSVFYGYTF.

In nucleotides, the CDR3 is TGTGCCAGCAGTGCCCGGGGGGGGACGCCTACCTACGAGCAGTACTTC. Protein product: CASSARGGTPTYEQYF. The rearrangement links TRBV6-1 to TRBJ2-7, with TRBD2 matching over 8 bases. The germline CDR1 and CDR2 sequences are MNHNS and SASEGT. V shed 4 bases and J 2 bases; nucleotides not matched to a gene: 10. CDR3 size: 16 residues.

The CDR3 DNA sequence: TGTGCCACCAGCAGAGACTCCGGGACAGGGCTCTACGAGCAGTACTTC. It is translated as CATSRDSGTGLYEQYF. The chain is built from TRBV15 and TRBJ2-7, with TRBD1 matching 9 bases. In germline, CDR1 is LNHNV, CDR2 YYDKDF (reference sequence). The CDR3 runs to 16 residues. Germline trimming cut 0 bases from V and 3 bases from J; bases unmatched to any gene: 6.

This clone was recorded only once. CDR3 coding DNA: TGTGCCAGCAGCTTAAGGGAGCGGGGGGGACCTGAAGCTTTCTTT. This translates into CASSLRERGGPEAFF. The chain joins TRBV7-6 to TRBJ1-1, with a weak D call TRBD1 (5 bases). Germline V gene lookup returns CDR1 SGHVS and CDR2 FNYEAQ. The V end was cut by 2 bases, the J end by 6 bases, with 16 bases between. This CDR3 is built from 15 residues.

The chain uses TRBV27 and TRBJ2-7, with 11 nucleotides matching TRBD2. J was trimmed by 4 bases and V by 5 bases; bases with no gene match: 7. The CDR3 has 15 amino acids. Germline V gene sequence: CDR1 MNHEY, CDR2 SMNVEV (reference sequence). For the CDR3, the DNA is TGTGCCAGCAGTCCGGGACTAGCGGCCTGGTACGAGCAGTACTTC. This translates into CASSPGLAAWYEQYF.

J is TRBJ2-3 and V is TRBV5-3, with 8 bases aligning to TRBD2. TRBV5-3 is treated as an ORF (open reading frame) with a function not yet certain. The CDR3 runs 14 residues. The V gene end was trimmed by 5 bases and the J gene end by 3 bases; junction bases not matched to a gene: 5. CDR3 region: CARSSAGETDTQYF. CDR3 in DNA: TGTGCCAGAAGTTCAGCGGGAGAGACAGATACGCAGTATTTT.

This chain joins TRBV5-8 and TRBJ1-6; TRBD1 is a possible D gene (6 bases). The CDR3 contains 15 residues. From germline, CDR1 is SGHTS and CDR2 YDEGEE. V lost 1 base, J lost 9 bases, and 14 bases lay in between. The CDR3 sequence is CASSLRSGGLSPLHF. The CDR3 nucleotides read TGTGCCAGCAGCTTGAGGTCGGGGGGGCTTTCACCCCTCCACTTT.

V usage is TRBV6-5 and J usage is TRBJ1-6; D remains ambiguous. V was clipped by 5 bases and J by 10 bases, with 12 bases between them. The CDR3 is 13 amino acids. CDR1 and CDR2 (germline): MNHEY, SVGAGI. The CDR3 DNA follows: TGTGCCAGCAGTACCTCGCAGTTCTCACCCCTCCACTTT. This translates into CASSTSQFSPLHF.

CDR3 in amino acids: CASTGDTDTQYF. The CDR3 DNA sequence: TGTGCCAGCACGGGAGATACAGATACGCAGTATTTT. V gene TRBV6-5 combines with J gene TRBJ2-3; D possibly corresponds to TRBD2 (6 bases). V was pared by 7 bases and J by 3 bases, with 8 bases between. CDR3 length: 12 residues. Germline CDR1 and CDR2: MNHEY and SVGAGI.

Concerning this clone itself: At one end, the junction sequence differs from germline, possibly due to a read error. Other DNA sequences in the same sample also yield this CDR3. This chain connects TRBV9 to TRBJ2-1; no definite D call. Germline-derived CDR1 and CDR2 are SGDLS and YYNGEE. The CDR3 consists of 12 residues. For the CDR3, the DNA is TGTGCTAGCAGCGTAAACTTCAATGAGCAGTTCTTC. Translated: CASSVNFNEQFF.